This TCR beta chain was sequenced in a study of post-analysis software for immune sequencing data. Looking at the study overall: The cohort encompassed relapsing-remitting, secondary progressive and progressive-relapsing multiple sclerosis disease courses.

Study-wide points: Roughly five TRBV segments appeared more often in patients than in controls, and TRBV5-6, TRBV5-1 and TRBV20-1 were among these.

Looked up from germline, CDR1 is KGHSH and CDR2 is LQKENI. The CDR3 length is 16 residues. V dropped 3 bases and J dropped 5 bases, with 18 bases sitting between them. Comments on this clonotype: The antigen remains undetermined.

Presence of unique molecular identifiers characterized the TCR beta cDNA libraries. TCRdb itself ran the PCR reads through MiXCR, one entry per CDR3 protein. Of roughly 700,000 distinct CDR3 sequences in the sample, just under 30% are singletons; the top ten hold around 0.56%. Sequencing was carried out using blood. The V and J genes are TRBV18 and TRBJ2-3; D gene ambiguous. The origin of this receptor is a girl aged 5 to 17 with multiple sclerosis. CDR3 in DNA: TGTGCCAGCTCACCTAGTCCCAACAAAGAGAGAGATACGCAGTATTTT. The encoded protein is CASSPSPNKERDTQYF.